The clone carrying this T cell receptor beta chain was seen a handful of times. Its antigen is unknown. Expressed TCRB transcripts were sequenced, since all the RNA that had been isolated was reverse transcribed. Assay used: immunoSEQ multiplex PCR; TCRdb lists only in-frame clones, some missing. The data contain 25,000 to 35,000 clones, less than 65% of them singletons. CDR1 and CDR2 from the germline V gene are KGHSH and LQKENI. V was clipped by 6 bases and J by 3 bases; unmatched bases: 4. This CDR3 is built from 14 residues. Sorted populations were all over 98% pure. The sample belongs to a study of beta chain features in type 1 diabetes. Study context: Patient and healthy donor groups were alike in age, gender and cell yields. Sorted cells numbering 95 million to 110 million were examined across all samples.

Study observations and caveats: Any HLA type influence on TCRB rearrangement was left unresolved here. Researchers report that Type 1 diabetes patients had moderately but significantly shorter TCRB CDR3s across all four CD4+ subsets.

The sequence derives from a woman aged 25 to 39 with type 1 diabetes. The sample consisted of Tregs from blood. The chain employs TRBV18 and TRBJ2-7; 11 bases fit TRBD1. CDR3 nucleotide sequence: TGTGCCAGCTCCCCCGGGACAGGGGGCTACGAGCAGTACTTC. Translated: CASSPGTGGYEQYF.